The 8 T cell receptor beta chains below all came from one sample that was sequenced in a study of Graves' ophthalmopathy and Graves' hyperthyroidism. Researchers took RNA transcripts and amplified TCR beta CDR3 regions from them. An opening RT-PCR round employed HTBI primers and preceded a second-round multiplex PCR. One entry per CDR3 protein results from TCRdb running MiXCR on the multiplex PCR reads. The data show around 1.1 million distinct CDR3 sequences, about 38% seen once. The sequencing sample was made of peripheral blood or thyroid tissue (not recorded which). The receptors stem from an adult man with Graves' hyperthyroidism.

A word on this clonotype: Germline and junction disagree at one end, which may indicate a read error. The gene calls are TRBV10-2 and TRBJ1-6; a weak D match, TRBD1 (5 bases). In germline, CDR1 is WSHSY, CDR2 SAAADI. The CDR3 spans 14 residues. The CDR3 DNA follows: TGTGCCAGCAGTGACGGCGGGGAGGGGTCGGCCCTCCACTTT. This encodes CASSDGGEGSALHF.

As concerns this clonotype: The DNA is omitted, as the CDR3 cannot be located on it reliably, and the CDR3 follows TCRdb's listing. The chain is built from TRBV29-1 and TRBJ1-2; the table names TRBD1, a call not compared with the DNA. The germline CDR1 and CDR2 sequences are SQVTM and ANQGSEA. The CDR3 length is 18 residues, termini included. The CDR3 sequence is CSVKPGDGEQYFGPGYTF.

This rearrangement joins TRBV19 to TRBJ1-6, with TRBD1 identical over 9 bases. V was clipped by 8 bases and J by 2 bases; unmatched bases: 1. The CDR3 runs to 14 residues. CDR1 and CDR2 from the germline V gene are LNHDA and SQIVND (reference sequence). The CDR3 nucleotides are TGTGCCAGTGGGACAGGGACCTATAATTCACCCCTCCACTTT. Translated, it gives CASGTGTYNSPLHF. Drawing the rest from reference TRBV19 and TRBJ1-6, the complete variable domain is DGGITQSPKYLFRKEGQNVTLSCEQNLNHDAMYWYRQDPGQGLRLIYYSQIVNDFQKGDIAEGYSVSREKKESFPLTVTSAQKNPTAFYLCASGTGTYNSPLHFGNGTRLTVT.

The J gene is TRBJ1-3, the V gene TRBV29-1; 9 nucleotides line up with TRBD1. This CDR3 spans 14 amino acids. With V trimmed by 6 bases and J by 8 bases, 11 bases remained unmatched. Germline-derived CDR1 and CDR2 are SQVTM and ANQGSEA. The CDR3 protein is CSVDRGDYGYTIYF. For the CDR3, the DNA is TGCAGCGTAGACAGGGGGGACTATGGCTACACCATATATTTT.

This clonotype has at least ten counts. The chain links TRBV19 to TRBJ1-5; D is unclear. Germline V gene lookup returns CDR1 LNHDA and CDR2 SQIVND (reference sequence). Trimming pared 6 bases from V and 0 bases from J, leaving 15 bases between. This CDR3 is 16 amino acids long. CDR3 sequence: CASSPLGRNSNQPQHF. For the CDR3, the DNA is TGTGCCAGTAGCCCGCTGGGTCGGAATAGCAATCAGCCCCAGCATTTT.

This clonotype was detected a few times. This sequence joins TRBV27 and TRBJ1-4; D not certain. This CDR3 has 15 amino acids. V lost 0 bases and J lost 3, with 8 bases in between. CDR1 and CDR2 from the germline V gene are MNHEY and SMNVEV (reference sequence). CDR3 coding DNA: TGTGCCAGCAGTTTATCGTATGAGCCTAATGAAAAACTGTTTTTT. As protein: CASSLSYEPNEKLFF.

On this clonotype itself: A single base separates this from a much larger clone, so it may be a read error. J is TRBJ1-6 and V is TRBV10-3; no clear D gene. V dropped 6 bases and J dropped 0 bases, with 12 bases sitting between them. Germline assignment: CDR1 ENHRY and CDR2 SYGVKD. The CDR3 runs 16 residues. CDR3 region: CAISQSASSYNSPLHF. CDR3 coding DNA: TGTGCCATCAGCCAAAGCGCGAGCTCCTATAATTCACCCCTCCACTTT.

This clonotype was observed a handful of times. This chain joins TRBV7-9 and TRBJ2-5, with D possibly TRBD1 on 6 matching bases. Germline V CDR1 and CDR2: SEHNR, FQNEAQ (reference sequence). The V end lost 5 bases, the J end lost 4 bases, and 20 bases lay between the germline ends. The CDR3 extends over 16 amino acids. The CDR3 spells CASSTFGKRGSETQYF. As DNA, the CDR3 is TGTGCCAGCAGCACCTTCGGAAAAAGGGGGTCAGAGACCCAGTACTTC. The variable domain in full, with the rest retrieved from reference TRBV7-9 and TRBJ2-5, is DTGVSQNPRHKITKRGQNVTFRCDPISEHNRLYWYRQTLGQGPEFLTYFQNEAQLEKSRLLSDRFSAERPKGSFSTLEIQRTEQGDSAMYLCASSTFGKRGSETQYFGPGTRLLVL.